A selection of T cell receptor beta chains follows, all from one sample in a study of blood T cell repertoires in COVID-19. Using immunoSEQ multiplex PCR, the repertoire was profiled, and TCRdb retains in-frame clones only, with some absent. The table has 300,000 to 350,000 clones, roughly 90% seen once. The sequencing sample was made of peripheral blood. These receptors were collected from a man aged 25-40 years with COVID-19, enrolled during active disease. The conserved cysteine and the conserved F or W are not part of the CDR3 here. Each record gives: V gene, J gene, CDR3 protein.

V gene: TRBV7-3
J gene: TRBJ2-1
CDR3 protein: ASSVGGSSYNEQF

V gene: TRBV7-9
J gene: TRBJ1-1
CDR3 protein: ASSLAYVQNTEAF

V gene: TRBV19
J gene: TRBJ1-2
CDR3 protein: ASSRTGETGYT

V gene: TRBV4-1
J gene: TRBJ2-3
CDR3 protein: ASKALAGGLDTQY

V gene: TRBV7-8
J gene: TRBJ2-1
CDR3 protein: ASSLFKDSKPGQGAVSYNEQF

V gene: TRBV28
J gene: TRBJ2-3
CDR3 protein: ASSSGLARGSGTQY

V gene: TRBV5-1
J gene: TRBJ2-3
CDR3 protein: ASRPGLAGDTQY

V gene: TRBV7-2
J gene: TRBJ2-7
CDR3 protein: ASSLVLGEAYEQY

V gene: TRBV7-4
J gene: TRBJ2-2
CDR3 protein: ASSRRPGQEGPGELF

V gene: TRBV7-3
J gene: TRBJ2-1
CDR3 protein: ASRTSGGAGDEQF

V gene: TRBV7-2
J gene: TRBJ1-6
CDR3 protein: ASSLGGQGMNSPLH

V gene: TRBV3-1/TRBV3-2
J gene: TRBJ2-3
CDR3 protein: ASSPQGAIGTDTQY

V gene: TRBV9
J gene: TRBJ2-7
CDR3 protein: ASSGTGAYEQY

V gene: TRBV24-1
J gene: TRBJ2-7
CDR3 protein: ATSEPSSYEQY

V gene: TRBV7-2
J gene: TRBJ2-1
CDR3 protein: ASSLTSGRHNEQF

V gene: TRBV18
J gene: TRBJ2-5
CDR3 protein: ASSPPVLETQY

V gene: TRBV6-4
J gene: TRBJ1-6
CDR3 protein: ASSEDFGSPLH

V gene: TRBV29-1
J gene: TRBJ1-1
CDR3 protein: SVQMTESGTEAF

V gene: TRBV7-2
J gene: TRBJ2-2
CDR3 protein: ASSLRTVNTGELF

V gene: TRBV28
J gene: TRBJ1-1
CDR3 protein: ASSRTEEMNTEAF

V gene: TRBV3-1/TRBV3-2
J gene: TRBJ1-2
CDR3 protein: ASSQDIRTGLMGYT

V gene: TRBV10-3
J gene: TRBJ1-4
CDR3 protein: AICRGQNEKLF

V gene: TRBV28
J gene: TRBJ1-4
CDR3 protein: ATAPGSTNEKLF

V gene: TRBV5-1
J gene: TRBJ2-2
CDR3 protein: ASSLSGETGGAGELF

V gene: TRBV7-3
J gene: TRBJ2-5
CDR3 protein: ASSSFSAIRETQY

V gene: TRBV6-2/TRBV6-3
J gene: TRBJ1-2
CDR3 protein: ASSYGQSYGYT

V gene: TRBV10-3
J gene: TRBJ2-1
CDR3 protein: AISEGLGPREQF

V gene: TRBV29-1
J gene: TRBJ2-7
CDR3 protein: SVGQRLSYEQY

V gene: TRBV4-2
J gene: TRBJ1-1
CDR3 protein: ASSQAPFGAF

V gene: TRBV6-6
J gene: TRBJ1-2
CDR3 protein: ASSHDGGLYGYT

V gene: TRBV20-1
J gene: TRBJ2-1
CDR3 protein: SASLYSAGVYNEQF

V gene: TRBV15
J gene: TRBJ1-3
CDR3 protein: ATSSIVVNTIY

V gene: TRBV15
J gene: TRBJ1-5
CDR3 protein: ATSRSRQYQPQH

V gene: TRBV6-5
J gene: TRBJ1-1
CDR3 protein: ASSYSSGEAF

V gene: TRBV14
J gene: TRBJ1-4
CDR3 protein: ASSLLQVFQATNEKLF

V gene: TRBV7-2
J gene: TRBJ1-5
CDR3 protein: ASSLESGNQPQH

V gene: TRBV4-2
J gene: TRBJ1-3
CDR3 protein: ASSQDPDSRNTIY

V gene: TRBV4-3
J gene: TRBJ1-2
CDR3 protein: ASSQGTAIGYGYT

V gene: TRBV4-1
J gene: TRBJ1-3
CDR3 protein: ASSQVGTGGNTIY

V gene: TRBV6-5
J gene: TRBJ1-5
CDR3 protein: ASSYGQGLNQPQH

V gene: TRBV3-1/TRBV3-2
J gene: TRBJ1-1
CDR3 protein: ASSPRQLVSTEAF

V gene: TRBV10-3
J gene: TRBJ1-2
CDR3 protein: AISESGFVRVYGYT

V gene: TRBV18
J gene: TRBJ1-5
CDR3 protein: ASSPTDSMQPQH

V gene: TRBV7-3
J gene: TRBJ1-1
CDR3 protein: ASAKDGLTNTEAF

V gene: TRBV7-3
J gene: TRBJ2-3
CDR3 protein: ASNTGNTDTQY

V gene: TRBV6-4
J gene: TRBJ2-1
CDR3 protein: ASSESESSYNEQF

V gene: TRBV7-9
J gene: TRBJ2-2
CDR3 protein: ASSLALGQGARKAGELF

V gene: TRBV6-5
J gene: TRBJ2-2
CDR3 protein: ASSLQGLNTGELF

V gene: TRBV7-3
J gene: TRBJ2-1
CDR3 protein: ASSSETGNEQF

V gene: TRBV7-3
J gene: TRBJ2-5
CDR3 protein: ASSPGTGMETQY

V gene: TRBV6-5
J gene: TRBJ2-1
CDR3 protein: ASSPGTAQF

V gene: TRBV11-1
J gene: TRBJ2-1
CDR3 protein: ASSFTRGGRVNEQF

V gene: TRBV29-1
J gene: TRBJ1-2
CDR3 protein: SVSHNYGYT

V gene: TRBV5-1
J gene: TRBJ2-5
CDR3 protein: ASSQGQGETQY

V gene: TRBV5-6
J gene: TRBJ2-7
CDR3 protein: ASSDRGAYEQY

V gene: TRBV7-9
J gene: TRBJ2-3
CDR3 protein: ASSPGTSGTDTQY

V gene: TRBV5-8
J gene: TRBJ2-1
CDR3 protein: ASSFWLGDSSYNEQF